This TCR beta chain was identified in a study of blood T cell repertoires in COVID-19. Study overall: Sample material is recorded as cDNA or gDNA derived from T cells, B-cell-depleted T cells, or PBMCs.

The length of the CDR3 is 14 residues. Trimming removed 4 bases from V and 3 bases from J; junction bases left unmatched: 5. The germline CDR1 and CDR2 sequences are MGHDK and SYGVNS. Original processing methods: Counts of nucleated cells, estimated from reference gene primer amplification, were obtained. Some clones are missing from TCRdb's copy, which holds only in-frame ones; the method was immunoSEQ multiplex PCR. Clone size and V and J calls were adopted from that table, with D and trimming inferred from the DNA. The data contain some 80,000 clones, approximately 86% of them singletons. The sequence derives from a human donor in a cohort sampled during active COVID-19. The J gene is TRBJ1-2, the V gene TRBV25-1; 7 positions match TRBD1. Sequenced: peripheral blood. The CDR3 region is CASSAQTGYYGYTF. The CDR3 DNA sequence: TGTGCCAGCAGTGCCCAGACAGGGTACTATGGCTACACCTTC.